Each of the 18 T cell receptor beta chains below was sequenced from the same sample in a study of CD8+CD57+ T cells in acquired aplastic anemia. By flow cytometry, patients selected for sequencing had shown an expansion of CD8+CD57+ cells. The use of genomic DNA as template underpinned the TCR beta VDJ and CDR3 profiling. MiXCR was run by TCRdb on the reads, yielding one entry per CDR3 protein. In the table there are roughly 500,000 distinct CDR3 sequences, roughly 34% of which are singletons. The sequenced sample consisted of sorted CD4+, CD8+, or CD8+CD57+ T cells (not recorded which) from PBMCs. The receptors here all came from a human donor with aplastic anemia.

This clonotype was seen a handful of times. V gene TRBV5-1 combines with J gene TRBJ1-1; a weak D match, TRBD1 (6 bases). Germline V CDR1 and CDR2: SGHRS, YFSETQ. The CDR3 runs to 15 residues. The V end was cut by 2 bases, the J end by 3 bases, with 14 bases between. CDR3 amino acids: CASSLGDTGYTEAFF. In DNA, the CDR3 is TGCGCCAGCAGCTTAGGAGATACAGGGTACACTGAAGCTTTCTTT.

The sample holds a few counts of this clonotype. The chain employs TRBV25-1 and TRBJ2-7, with TRBD2 matching 7 bases. Trimming took 6 bases from V and 0 from J; bases not matched to a gene: 8. Germline loops: CDR1 MGHDK, CDR2 SYGVNS. CDR3 size: 15 residues. The CDR3 spells CASSPAAGVSYEQYF. The CDR3, as DNA: TGTGCCAGCAGCCCAGCGGCGGGGGTCTCCTACGAGCAGTACTTC.

The chain carries TRBV4-1 and TRBJ2-7; a possible D gene is TRBD1 (6 bases). The CDR3 runs 18 residues. Germline lookup yields CDR1 MGHRA and CDR2 YSYEKL. Trimming removed 1 base from V and 1 base from J, with 20 bases in between. As DNA, the CDR3 is TGCGCCAGCAGCCAAGTCGTGGGGGCGCGATTTAAATCCTACGAGCAGTACTTC. As protein: CASSQVVGARFKSYEQYF.

This clonotype appeared many times. The CDR3 here is CASSPRATGQDYYGYTF. The CDR3 coding sequence is TGTGCCAGCAGCCCCCGGGCGACGGGACAGGATTACTATGGCTACACCTTC. This sequence joins TRBV7-8 and TRBJ1-2; 8 bases fit TRBD1. The V and J ends lost 5 bases and 3 bases, in that order; junction bases with no gene match: 14. CDR1 SGHVS and CDR2 FQNEAQ come from the germline V gene. This CDR3 has 17 amino acids.

This clonotype was seen many times. V gene TRBV14 combines with J gene TRBJ2-7; TRBD1 might be the D (6 bases). V dropped 3 bases and J dropped 2 bases, with 8 bases sitting between them. Per germline, CDR1 SGHDN and CDR2 FVKESK. The CDR3 consists of 13 residues. Here the CDR3 reads CASSHRGAYEQYF. The DNA of the CDR3 is TGTGCCAGCAGCCACAGGGGTGCCTACGAGCAGTACTTC.

This clonotype was observed many times. This rearrangement joins TRBV7-6 to TRBJ2-7; D call uncertain. CDR1 is SGHVS and CDR2 is FNYEAQ in the germline V gene. Trimming cost V 1 base and J 7 bases, with 11 bases left between them. This CDR3 has 13 amino acids. CDR3 protein: CASSLGPLFEQYF. The CDR3 nucleotides read TGTGCCAGCAGCTTAGGCCCCCTTTTTGAGCAGTACTTC.

The table lists this clonotype with many counts. The genes are TRBV7-2 and TRBJ1-1; no clear D. The V and J ends lost 1 base and 2 bases respectively, with 5 bases between them. The germline gives CDR1 SGHTA, CDR2 FQGNSA. This CDR3 region has 13 residues. In DNA, the CDR3 is TGTGCCAGCAGCTTAGAGGCAAACACTGAAGCTTTCTTT. As protein: CASSLEANTEAFF.

This clonotype was counted ten times or more. The chain couples TRBV20-1 to TRBJ2-7; D gene ambiguous. CDR3 size: 16 residues. Germline CDR1 and CDR2: DFQATT and SNEGSKA (reference sequence). V was trimmed by 6 bases and J by 4 bases, leaving 25 bases between them. This CDR3 reads CSAPRRLSTQDYEQYF. CDR3 sequence (DNA): TGCAGTGCCCCTAGACGGTTATCGACCCAAGATTACGAGCAGTACTTC.

This clonotype was recorded a few times. The chain is built from TRBV10-3 and TRBJ1-1; D gene unclear. V lost 1 base, J lost 1 base, and 7 bases lay in between. CDR1 and CDR2 from the germline V gene are ENHRY and SYGVKD. The CDR3 length is 14 residues. DNA for the CDR3: TGTGCCATCAGTGAGTATACAGCGAACACTGAAGCTTTCTTT. Amino acids: CAISEYTANTEAFF.

This clonotype was detected a few times. The rearrangement joins TRBV20-1 to TRBJ2-2, with 7 bases identical to TRBD1. J lost 4 bases, V lost 4 bases, and 9 bases had no gene match. Germline-derived CDR1 and CDR2 are DFQATT and SNEGSKA (reference sequence). The CDR3 runs to 15 residues. CDR3 coding DNA: TGCAGTGCTACAGGCCAGGGGGTGTCCACCGGGGAGCTGTTTTTT. Its translation is CSATGQGVSTGELFF.

This clonotype was observed at least ten times. The chain has TRBV24-1 and TRBJ1-2; D is ambiguous. In germline, CDR1 is KGHDR, CDR2 SFDVKD. Trimming took 0 bases from V and 3 from J, leaving 7 bases between them. The CDR3 runs to 14 residues. For the CDR3, the DNA is TGTGCCACCAGTGATTTGTCGGTCGACTATGGCTACACCTTC. Translation gives CATSDLSVDYGYTF.

This clonotype appeared many times. The chain is built from TRBV7-9 and TRBJ2-7; TRBD1 aligns across 9 bases. CDR3 length equals 15 residues. In germline, CDR1 is SEHNR, CDR2 FQNEAQ (reference sequence). Germline trimming cut 2 bases from V and 1 base from J; bases unmatched to any gene: 3. The CDR3 nucleotides read TGTGCCAGCAGCTTAAGGACAGGGGAGTCCTACGAGCAGTACTTC. Its translation: CASSLRTGESYEQYF. Filled out from reference TRBV7-9 and TRBJ2-7, the complete variable domain reads DTGVSQNPRHKITKRGQNVTFRCDPISEHNRLYWYRQTLGQGPEFLTYFQNEAQLEKSRLLSDRFSAERPKGSFSTLEIQRTEQGDSAMYLCASSLRTGESYEQYFGPGTRLTVT.

This clonotype was detected a few times. This chain joins TRBV6-1 and TRBJ1-6; D gene ambiguous. Germline CDR1 reads MNHNS; CDR2 reads SASEGT. The CDR3 contains 15 residues. The V gene lost 8 bases and the J gene lost 4 bases, with 15 bases spanning the gap. In DNA, the CDR3 is TGTGCCAGCCGGAATGGACGGGAGTATAATTCACCCCTCCACTTT. This translates into CASRNGREYNSPLHF.

The gene calls are TRBV6-1 and TRBJ1-2; tentative D call: TRBD1 (5 bases). V lost 4 bases and J 6 bases, leaving 12 bases between the germline ends. The CDR3 consists of 13 residues. In germline, CDR1 is MNHNS, CDR2 SASEGT. The CDR3 reads CASSGLNRNGYTF. CDR3 bases: TGTGCCAGCAGTGGCCTCAACAGGAATGGCTACACCTTC.

This rearrangement joins TRBV15 to TRBJ2-1, with 9 bases matching TRBD2. The CDR3 covers 16 residues. Germline V lookup: CDR1 LNHNV, CDR2 YYDKDF (reference sequence). V lost 4 bases to trimming and J lost 4 bases; unmatched junction nucleotides: 8. Written as DNA, the CDR3 is TGTGCCACCAGCACCCCCTCGGCGGGGGGGTACAATGAGCAGTTCTTC. It codes for CATSTPSAGGYNEQFF.

This clonotype was detected a few times. The V gene is TRBV7-8, the J gene TRBJ2-2, with 10 bases aligning to TRBD2. Germline loops: CDR1 SGHVS, CDR2 FQNEAQ. The CDR3 loop spans 15 amino acids. The trim removed 5 bases at V and 7 bases at J, leaving 7 bases unmatched. Here the CDR3 reads CASSKVAGGFGELFF. The DNA of the CDR3 is TGTGCCAGCAGCAAAGTAGCGGGAGGATTCGGGGAGCTGTTTTTT.

The chain recombines TRBV30 with TRBJ1-2; D remains ambiguous. CDR3 length: 14 amino acids. Germline V lookup: CDR1 GTSNPN, CDR2 SVGIG (reference sequence). V gave up 2 bases and J gave up 0 bases, with 10 bases separating them. CDR3 nucleotide sequence: TGTGCCTGGAGTTTCCAACGGCCTAACTATGGCTACACCTTC. This encodes CAWSFQRPNYGYTF.

Ten or more counts support this clonotype. This rearrangement joins TRBV7-9 to TRBJ1-1; D unresolved. V was pared by 2 bases and J by 1 base, with 8 bases between. The CDR3 is 14 amino acids. Germline CDR1 is SEHNR and CDR2 is FQNEAQ (reference sequence). The CDR3 sequence is CASSLLGENTEAFF. The CDR3 DNA reads as TGTGCCAGCAGCTTACTTGGGGAGAACACTGAAGCTTTCTTT.